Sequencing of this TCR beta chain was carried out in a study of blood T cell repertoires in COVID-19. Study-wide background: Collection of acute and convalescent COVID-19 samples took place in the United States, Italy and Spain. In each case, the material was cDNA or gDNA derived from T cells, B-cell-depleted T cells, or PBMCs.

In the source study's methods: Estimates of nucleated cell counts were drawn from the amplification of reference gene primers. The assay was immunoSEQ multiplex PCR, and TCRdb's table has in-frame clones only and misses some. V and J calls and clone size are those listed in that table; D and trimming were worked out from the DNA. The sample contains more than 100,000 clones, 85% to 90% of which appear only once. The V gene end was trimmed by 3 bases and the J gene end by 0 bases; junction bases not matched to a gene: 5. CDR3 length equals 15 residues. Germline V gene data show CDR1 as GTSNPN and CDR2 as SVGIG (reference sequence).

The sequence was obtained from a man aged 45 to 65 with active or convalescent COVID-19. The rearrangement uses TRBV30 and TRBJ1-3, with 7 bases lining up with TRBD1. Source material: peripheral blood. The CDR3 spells CAWRGDSYSGNTIYF. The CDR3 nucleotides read TGTGCCTGGAGGGGGGACAGCTACTCTGGAAACACCATATATTTT. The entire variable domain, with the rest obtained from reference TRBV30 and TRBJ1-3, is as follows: SQTIHQWPATLVQPVGSPLSLECTVEGTSNPNLYWYRQAAGRGLQLLFYSVGIGQISSEVPQNLSASRPQDRQFILSSKKLLLSDSGFYLCAWRGDSYSGNTIYFGEGSWLTVV.